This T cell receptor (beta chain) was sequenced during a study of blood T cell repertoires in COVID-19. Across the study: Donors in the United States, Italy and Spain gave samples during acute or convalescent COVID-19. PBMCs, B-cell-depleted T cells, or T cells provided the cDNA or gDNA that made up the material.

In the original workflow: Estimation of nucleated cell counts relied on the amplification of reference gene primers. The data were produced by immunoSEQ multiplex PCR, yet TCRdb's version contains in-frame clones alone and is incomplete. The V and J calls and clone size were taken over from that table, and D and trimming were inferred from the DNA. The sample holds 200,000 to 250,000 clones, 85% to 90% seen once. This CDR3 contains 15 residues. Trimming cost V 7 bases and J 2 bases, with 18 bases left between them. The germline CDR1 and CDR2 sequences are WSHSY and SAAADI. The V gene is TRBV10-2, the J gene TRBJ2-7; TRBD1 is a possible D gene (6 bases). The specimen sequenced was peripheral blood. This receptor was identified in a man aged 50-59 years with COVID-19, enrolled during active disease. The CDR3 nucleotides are TGCGCCAGCACCCTGGGGGCAGCAGCCCCCTACGAGCAGTACTTC. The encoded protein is CASTLGAAAPYEQYF.